These T cell receptor beta chains were read from a single sample in a study of shared clonotypes between healthy human individuals. Using immunoSEQ multiplex PCR, the repertoire was profiled, and TCRdb retains in-frame clones only, with some absent. The profile shows over a million clones, around 97% of them singletons. Sequencing was performed on naive CD4+ T cells sorted from blood. The receptors stem from a man aged 25-45 years in good health. Each CDR3 is given with its conserved first and last residue. A D gene is named only where the DNA matches it firmly. Clone size is given for some rows only: seen once, a few or many times, or a class if the clone is expanded.

DNA	CDR3	D	size	V	J
TGTGCCAGCAGTTTAACCCGACTTTGGCCCGAGCTGTTTTTT	CASSLTRLWPELFF	-	-	TRBV27	TRBJ2-2
TGTGCCAGCAGCCGCCCAGGGGGAGTTAGGATTGACGAGCAGTACTTC	CASSRPGGVRIDEQYF	TRBD1	-	TRBV5-4	TRBJ2-7
TGCGCCAGCAGCCAAGAAGCGGGAGTGACCGGGGAGCTGTTTTTT	CASSQEAGVTGELFF	TRBD2	-	TRBV4-1	TRBJ2-2
TGTGCCAGCAGTAGGACAGGGTTAGGATACGAGCAGTACTTC	CASSRTGLGYEQYF	TRBD1	-	TRBV6-5	TRBJ2-7
TGTGCCAGCAGTCACGGATTTTTATACAGGGATGAGCAGTTCTTC	CASSHGFLYRDEQFF	-	once	TRBV7-3	TRBJ2-1
TGTGCCAGCAGTCGGACTAGCGGCCTACAAGAGACCCAGTACTTC	CASSRTSGLQETQYF	TRBD2	-	TRBV28	TRBJ2-5
TGTGCCAGCAGCTTCCTGGGAATGAACACTGAAGCTTTCTTT	CASSFLGMNTEAFF	-	-	TRBV7-9	TRBJ1-1
TGTGCCAGCATTCAAATAGCGGGGAGCACAGATACGCAGTATTTT	CASIQIAGSTDTQYF	TRBD2	-	TRBV28	TRBJ2-3
TGTGCCAGCAGCGCAGGGACTAGCGGGAGTCCCTATGAGCAGTTCTTC	CASSAGTSGSPYEQFF	TRBD2	-	TRBV9	TRBJ2-1
TGTGCCATCGGAGAACAGGGAATGGTTAATCAGCCCCAGCATTTT	CAIGEQGMVNQPQHF	-	-	TRBV10-3	TRBJ1-5
TGTGCCAGCAGCCCCCAACTAGCGGGGGCCTCCTACGAGCAGTACTTC	CASSPQLAGASYEQYF	TRBD2	-	TRBV28	TRBJ2-7
TGTGCCAGCAGTACTAAAAGGAAGGGACTAGTAAGCTTCCCAGATACGCAGTATTTT	CASSTKRKGLVSFPDTQYF	TRBD2	-	TRBV9	TRBJ2-3
TGTGCCAGCAGTGAAAGGGATGAAAAGACCCAGTACTTC	CASSERDEKTQYF	-	-	TRBV2	TRBJ2-5
TGTGCCAGCAGGGACGACCGGGACAGGGGGAAAGATAACTATGGCTACACCTTC	CASRDDRDRGKDNYGYTF	TRBD1	-	TRBV27	TRBJ1-2
TGTGCCAGCAGCAGAGGACAGGGCGGGGACACTGAAGCTTTCTTT	CASSRGQGGDTEAFF	TRBD1	-	TRBV7-9	TRBJ1-1
TGTGCCAGCGGGCGGACCCGGAGCTCCTACGAGCAGTACTTC	CASGRTRSSYEQYF	-	-	TRBV2	TRBJ2-7
TGTGCCAGCAGTCAGGCGTCCTCCTACAATGAGCAGTTCTTC	CASSQASSYNEQFF	-	-	TRBV11-3	TRBJ2-1
TGCAGCGTTCAGGGAGGGGGGACTATTAATGAGCAGTTCTTC	CSVQGGGTINEQFF	-	-	TRBV29-1	TRBJ2-1
TGCAGCGTTGAATTGTTAAGCTCTGGAAACACCATATATTTT	CSVELLSSGNTIYF	-	-	TRBV29-1	TRBJ1-3
TGCGCCAGCAGCTTCATCGGACAGGGGGGGCCCTACGAGCAGTACTTC	CASSFIGQGGPYEQYF	TRBD1	-	TRBV5-1	TRBJ2-7
TGTGCCAGCAGCTTAACGGGTTGGGACATTCAGTACTTC	CASSLTGWDIQYF	-	-	TRBV11-2	TRBJ2-4
TGTGCCAGCAGTTACCTGGGCCTGGAGTCCCAGTACTTC	CASSYLGLESQYF	-	-	TRBV6-6	TRBJ2-5
TGCGCCAGCAGCTTGTTGGTCGGGGAGCTGTTTTTT	CASSLLVGELFF	-	-	TRBV5-1	TRBJ2-2
TGTGCCAGCATCCCCGGACTAGCGGGGCTTACCGGGGAGCTGTTTTTT	CASIPGLAGLTGELFF	TRBD2	-	TRBV28	TRBJ2-2
TGTGCCAGCAGCGGGACTAGCGGGAGGGCCTCGTACAATGAGCAGTTCTTC	CASSGTSGRASYNEQFF	TRBD2	-	TRBV11-2	TRBJ2-1
TGTGCCAGCAGTGCAGGAACAGTATTCTCCTACGAGCAGTACTTC	CASSAGTVFSYEQYF	-	-	TRBV25-1	TRBJ2-7
TGTGCCAGCAGCTTGGTCCCCGGGGACGCTTTCTTT	CASSLVPGDAFF	-	-	TRBV5-5	TRBJ1-1
TGCAGCGCTGGGACAGGGACTATAGCTTTCTTT	CSAGTGTIAFF	TRBD1	once	TRBV29-1	TRBJ1-1
TGTGCTAGCAGCTTAGAACTAGCGGGAGCTCTAAACAATGAGCAGTTCTTC	CASSLELAGALNNEQFF	TRBD2	-	TRBV7-7	TRBJ2-1
TGTGCCAGCAGCTTAGGTCTAGGGGTGGAGACCCAGTACTTC	CASSLGLGVETQYF	-	-	TRBV13	TRBJ2-5
TGTGCCAGCAGCGTCGAAGGGGAGACCCAGTACTTC	CASSVEGETQYF	-	-	TRBV9	TRBJ2-5
TGTGCCAGCAGCCCGGGACTAGCGGGAGCCGGGGCACGGAATGAGCAGTTCTTC	CASSPGLAGAGARNEQFF	TRBD2	-	TRBV5-5	TRBJ2-1
TGTGCCAGCAGCTCAAGAGGGAACTCTAATGAAAAACTGTTTTTT	CASSSRGNSNEKLFF	-	-	TRBV7-8	TRBJ1-4
TGTGCCACCAGCCACCTGCGGGGGTTCGATCAGCCCCAGCATTTT	CATSHLRGFDQPQHF	-	-	TRBV15	TRBJ1-5
TGTGCCAGCAGCCCACCCGGCCCAGGGGTCGGTGGAAACACCATATATTTT	CASSPPGPGVGGNTIYF	-	-	TRBV5-4	TRBJ1-3
TGTGCCAGCCTTTTTAAATGGGGGGGCCCTCTCAATCAGCCCCAGCATTTT	CASLFKWGGPLNQPQHF	-	-	TRBV14	TRBJ1-5
TGTGCCAGCAGCTTGGGCGTACCCCAACATCATGAGCAGTTCTTC	CASSLGVPQHHEQFF	-	-	TRBV5-5	TRBJ2-1
TGTGCCAGCAGCTTGGACCCACGGGGATTGGATAATGAAAAACTGTTTTTT	CASSLDPRGLDNEKLFF	-	-	TRBV5-4	TRBJ1-4
TGCAGCGTGACAGGGGGGATTGCTTTCTTT	CSVTGGIAFF	TRBD1	once	TRBV29-1	TRBJ1-1
TGTGCCAGCAGTGTTGGGGTGCCCGGGGAGCTGTTTTTT	CASSVGVPGELFF	-	-	TRBV6-4	TRBJ2-2
TGTGCCAGCAGCTCCTCGACAGGGTCGAATACGCAGTATTTT	CASSSSTGSNTQYF	TRBD1	-	TRBV7-6	TRBJ2-3
TGTGCCAGCAGCTTCGGGACAGGGCAGACTGAGCAGTTCTTC	CASSFGTGQTEQFF	TRBD1	-	TRBV7-6	TRBJ2-1
TGCGCCAGCAGGCTAGCGGGGAAAGCCTACAATGAGCAGTTCTTC	CASRLAGKAYNEQFF	TRBD2	-	TRBV5-1	TRBJ2-1
TGTGCCAGCAGCGACCTGGTAGGCAATGAGCAGTTCTTC	CASSDLVGNEQFF	-	-	TRBV7-9	TRBJ2-1
TGTGCCAGCAGCCCCTCGGGGGGACTCCAAAGGTGGGGCTACACCTTC	CASSPSGGLQRWGYTF	-	-	TRBV11-2	TRBJ1-2